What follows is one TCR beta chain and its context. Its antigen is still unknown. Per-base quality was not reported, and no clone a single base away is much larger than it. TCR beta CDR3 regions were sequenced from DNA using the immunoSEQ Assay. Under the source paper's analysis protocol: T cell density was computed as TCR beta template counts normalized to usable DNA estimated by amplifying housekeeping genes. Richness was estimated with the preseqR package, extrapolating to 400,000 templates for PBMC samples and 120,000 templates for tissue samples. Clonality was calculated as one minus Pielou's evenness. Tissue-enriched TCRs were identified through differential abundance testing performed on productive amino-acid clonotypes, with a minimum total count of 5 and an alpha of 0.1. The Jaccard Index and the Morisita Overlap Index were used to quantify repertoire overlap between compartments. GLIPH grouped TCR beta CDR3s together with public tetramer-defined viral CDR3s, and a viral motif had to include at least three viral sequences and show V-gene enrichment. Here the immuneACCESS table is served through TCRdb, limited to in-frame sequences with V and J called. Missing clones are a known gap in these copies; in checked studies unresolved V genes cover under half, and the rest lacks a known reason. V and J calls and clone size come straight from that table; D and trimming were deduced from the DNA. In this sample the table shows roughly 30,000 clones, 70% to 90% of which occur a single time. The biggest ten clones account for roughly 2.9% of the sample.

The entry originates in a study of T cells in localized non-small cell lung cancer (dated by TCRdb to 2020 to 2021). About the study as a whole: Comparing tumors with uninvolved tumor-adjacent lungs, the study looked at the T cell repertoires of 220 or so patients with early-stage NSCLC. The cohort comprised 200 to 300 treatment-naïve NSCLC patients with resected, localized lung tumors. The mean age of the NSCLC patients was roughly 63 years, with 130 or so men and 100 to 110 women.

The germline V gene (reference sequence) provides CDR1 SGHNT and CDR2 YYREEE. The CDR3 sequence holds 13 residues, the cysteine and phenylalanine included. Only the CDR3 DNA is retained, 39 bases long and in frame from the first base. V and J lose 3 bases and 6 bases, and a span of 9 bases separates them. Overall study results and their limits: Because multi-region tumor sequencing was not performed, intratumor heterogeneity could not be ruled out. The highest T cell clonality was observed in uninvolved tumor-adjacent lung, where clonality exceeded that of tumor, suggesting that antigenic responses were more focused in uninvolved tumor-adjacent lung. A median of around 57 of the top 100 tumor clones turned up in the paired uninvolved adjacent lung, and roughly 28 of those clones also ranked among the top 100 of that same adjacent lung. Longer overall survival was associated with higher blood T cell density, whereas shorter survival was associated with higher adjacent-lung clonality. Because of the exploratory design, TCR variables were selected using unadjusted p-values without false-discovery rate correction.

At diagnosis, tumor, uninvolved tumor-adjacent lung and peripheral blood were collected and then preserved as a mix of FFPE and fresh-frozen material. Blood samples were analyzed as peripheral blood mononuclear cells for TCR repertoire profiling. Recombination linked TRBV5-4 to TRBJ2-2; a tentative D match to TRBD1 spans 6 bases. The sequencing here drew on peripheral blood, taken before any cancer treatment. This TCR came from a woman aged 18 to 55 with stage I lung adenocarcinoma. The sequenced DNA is TGTGCCAGCAGCTCAGGGGTAGCCGGGGAGCTGTTTTTT. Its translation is CASSSGVAGELFF. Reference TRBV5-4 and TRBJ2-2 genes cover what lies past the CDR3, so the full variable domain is ETGVTQSPTHLIKTRGQQVTLRCSSQSGHNTVSWYQQALGQGPQFIFQYYREEENGRGNFPPRFSGLQFPNYSSELNVNALELDDSALYLCASSSGVAGELFFGEGSRLTVL.